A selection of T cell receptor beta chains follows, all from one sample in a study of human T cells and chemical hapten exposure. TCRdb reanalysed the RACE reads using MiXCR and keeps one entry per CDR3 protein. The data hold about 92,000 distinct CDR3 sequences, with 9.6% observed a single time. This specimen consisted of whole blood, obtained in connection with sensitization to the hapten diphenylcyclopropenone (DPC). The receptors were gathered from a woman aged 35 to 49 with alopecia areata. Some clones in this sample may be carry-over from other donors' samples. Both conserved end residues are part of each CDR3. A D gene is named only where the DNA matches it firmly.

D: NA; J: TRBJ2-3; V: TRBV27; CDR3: CASSSLLGDTDTQYF
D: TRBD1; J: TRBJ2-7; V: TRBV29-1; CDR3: CATGPSYEQYF
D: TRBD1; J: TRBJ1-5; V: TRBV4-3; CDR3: CASSQDRYRGQPQHF
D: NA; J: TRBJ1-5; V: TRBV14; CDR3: CASSHPRGQPQHF
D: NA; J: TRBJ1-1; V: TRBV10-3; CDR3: CAISLTEGTEAFF
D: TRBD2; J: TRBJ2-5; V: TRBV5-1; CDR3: CASSMRLAGVETQYF
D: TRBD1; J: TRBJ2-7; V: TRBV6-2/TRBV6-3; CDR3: CASTPDRGPISSYEQYF
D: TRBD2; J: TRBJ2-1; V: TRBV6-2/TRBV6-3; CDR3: CASSPLAGNYNEQFF
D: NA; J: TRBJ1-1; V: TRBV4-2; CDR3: CASSQDLAEPEAFF
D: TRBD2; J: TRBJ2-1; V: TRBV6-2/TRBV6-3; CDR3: CAHQRGGSYNEQFF
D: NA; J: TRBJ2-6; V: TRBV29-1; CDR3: CSVLWLSGANVLTF
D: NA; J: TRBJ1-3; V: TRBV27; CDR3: CASGPQYSGNTIYF
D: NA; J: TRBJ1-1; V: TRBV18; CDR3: CASSPRQLMNTEAFF
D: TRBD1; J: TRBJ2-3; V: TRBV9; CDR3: CASSVDYGTGGAQYF
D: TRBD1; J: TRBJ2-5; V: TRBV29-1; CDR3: CSATGGLRETQYF
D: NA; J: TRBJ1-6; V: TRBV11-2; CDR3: CASSLESGELTPLHF
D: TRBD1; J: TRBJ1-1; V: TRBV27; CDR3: CASSGYRLDRGHFPVNTEAFF
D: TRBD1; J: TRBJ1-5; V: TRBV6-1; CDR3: CASSISGQGSNQPQHF
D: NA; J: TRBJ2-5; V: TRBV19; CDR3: CASSPDWLGETQYF
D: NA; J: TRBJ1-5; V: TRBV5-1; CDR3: CASSLDGQQPQHF
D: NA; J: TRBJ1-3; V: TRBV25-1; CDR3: CASSESAPDSGNTIYF
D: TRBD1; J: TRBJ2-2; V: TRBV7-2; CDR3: CASSARQGLSPGELFF
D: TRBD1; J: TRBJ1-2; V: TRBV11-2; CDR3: CASSLAEGQLRGYTF